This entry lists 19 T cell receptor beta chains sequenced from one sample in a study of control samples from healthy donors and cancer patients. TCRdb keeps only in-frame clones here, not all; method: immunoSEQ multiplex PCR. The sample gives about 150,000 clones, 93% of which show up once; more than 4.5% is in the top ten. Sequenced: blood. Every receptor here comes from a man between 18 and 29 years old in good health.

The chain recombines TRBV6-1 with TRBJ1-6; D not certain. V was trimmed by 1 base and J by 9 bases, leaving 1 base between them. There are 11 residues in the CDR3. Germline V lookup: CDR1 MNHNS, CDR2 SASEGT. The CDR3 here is CASSEVSPLHF. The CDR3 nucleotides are TGTGCCAGCAGTGAAGTTTCACCCCTCCACTTT.

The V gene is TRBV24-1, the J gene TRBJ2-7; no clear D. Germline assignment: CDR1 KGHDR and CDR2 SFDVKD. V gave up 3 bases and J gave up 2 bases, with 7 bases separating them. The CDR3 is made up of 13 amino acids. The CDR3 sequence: CATSDRTTYEQYF. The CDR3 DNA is TGTGCCACCAGTGATCGCACGACCTACGAGCAGTACTTC.

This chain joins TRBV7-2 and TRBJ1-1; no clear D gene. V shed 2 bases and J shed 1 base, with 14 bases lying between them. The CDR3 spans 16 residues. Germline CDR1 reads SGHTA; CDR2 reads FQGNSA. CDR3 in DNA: TGTGCCAGCAGCTTATTTCTTATATCGGAGAACACTGAAGCTTTCTTT. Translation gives CASSLFLISENTEAFF.

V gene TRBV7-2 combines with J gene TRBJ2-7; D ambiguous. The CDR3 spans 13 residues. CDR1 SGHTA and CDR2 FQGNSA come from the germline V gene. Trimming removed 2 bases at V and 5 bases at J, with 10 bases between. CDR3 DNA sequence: TGTGCCAGCAGCTTAATAATTTCAGACGAGCAGTACTTC. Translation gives CASSLIISDEQYF.

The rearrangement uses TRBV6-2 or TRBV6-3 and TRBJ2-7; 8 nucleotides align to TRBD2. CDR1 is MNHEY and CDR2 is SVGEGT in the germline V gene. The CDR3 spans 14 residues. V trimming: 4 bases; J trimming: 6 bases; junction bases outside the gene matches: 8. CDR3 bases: TGTGCCAGCAGTTCGAGCGGGGGTCCTGGCGAGCAGTACTTC. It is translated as CASSSSGGPGEQYF.

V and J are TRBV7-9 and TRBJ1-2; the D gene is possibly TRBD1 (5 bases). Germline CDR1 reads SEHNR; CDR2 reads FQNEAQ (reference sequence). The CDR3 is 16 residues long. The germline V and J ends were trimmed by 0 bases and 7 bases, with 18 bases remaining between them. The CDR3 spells CASSLALGTGVRGYTF. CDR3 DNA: TGTGCCAGCAGCTTAGCGTTGGGGACTGGGGTGCGTGGCTACACCTTC.

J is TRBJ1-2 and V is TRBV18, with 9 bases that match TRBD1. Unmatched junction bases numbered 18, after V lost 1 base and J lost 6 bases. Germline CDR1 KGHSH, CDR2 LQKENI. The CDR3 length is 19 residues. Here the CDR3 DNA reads TGTGCCAGCTCACCACAGGTCCGGGACAGGGTGCGCCTGCGGGATGGCTACACCTTC. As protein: CASSPQVRDRVRLRDGYTF.

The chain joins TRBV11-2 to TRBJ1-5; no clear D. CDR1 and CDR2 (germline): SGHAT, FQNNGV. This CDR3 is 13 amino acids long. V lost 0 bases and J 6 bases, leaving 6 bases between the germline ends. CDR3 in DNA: TGTGCCAGCAGCTTAGATATGGTTCAGCCCCAGCATTTT. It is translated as CASSLDMVQPQHF.

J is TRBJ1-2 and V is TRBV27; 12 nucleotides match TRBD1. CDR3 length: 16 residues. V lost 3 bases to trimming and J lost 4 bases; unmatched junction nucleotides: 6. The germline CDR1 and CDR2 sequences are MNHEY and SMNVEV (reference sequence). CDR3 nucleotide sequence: TGTGCCAGCAGTTTTGCCGGGACAGGGGGCGTCTATGGCTACACCTTC. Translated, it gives CASSFAGTGGVYGYTF.

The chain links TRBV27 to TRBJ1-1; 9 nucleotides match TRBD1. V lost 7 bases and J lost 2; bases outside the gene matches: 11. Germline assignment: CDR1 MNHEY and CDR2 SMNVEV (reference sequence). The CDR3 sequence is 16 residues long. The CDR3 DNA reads TGTGCCAGCACTCCTCGGGACAGGGTAGGCAACACTGAAGCTTTCTTT. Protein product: CASTPRDRVGNTEAFF.

CDR3 bases: TGTGCCAGCAGCTTAGTCCCTTTGGGGGCCCACGAGCAGTACTTC. Its translation: CASSLVPLGAHEQYF. The rearrangement links TRBV7-3 to TRBJ2-7; TRBD1 might be the D (6 bases). V was trimmed by 2 bases and J by 5 bases, leaving 16 bases between them. The CDR3 contains 15 residues. Germline lookup yields CDR1 SGHTA and CDR2 FQGTGA. Supplemented by reference TRBV7-3 and TRBJ2-7, the full variable domain reads GAGVSQTPSNKVTEKGKYVELRCDPISGHTALYWYRQSLGQGPEFLIYFQGTGAADDSGLPNDRFFAVRPEGSVSTLKIQRTERGDSAVYLCASSLVPLGAHEQYFGPGTRLTVT.

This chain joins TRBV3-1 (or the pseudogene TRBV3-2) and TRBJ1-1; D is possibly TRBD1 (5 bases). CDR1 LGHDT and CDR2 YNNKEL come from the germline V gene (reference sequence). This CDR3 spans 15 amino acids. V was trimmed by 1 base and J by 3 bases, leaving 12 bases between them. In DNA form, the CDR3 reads TGTGCCAGCAGCCAAGCGGGGGGGGGTGACACTGAAGCTTTCTTT. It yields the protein CASSQAGGGDTEAFF.

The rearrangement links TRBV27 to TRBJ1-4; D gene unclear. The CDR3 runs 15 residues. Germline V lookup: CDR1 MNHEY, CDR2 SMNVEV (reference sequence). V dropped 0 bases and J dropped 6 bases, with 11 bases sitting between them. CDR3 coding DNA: TGTGCCAGCAGTTTATCGGGCACCGTAGATGAAAAACTGTTTTTT. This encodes CASSLSGTVDEKLFF.

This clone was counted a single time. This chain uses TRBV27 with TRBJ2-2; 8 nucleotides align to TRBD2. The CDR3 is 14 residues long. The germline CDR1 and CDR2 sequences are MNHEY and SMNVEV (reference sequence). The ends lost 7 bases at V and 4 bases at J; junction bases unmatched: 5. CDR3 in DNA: TGTGCCAGCAAGGGTCGGGGGGGCACCGGGGAGCTGTTTTTT. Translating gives CASKGRGGTGELFF.

The CDR3 sequence: CASSPRGASSYEQYF. CDR3 bases: TGTGCCAGCAGTCCGCGGGGGGCAAGCTCCTACGAGCAGTACTTC. The chain is built from TRBV27 and TRBJ2-7; 8 bases fit TRBD2. Looked up from germline, CDR1 is MNHEY and CDR2 is SMNVEV (reference sequence). The V segment lost 5 bases and the J segment 0 bases; nucleotides outside the gene matches: 6. This CDR3 contains 15 residues.

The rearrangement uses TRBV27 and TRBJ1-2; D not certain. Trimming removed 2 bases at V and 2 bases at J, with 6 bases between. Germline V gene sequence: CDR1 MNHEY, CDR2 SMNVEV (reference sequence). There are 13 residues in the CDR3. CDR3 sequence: CASSLRANYGYTF. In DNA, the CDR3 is TGTGCCAGCAGTTTAAGGGCGAACTATGGCTACACCTTC.

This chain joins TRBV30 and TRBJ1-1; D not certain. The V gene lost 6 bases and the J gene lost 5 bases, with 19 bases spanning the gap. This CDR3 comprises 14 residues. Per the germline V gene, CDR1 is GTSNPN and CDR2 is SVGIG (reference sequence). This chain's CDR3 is CACLPEPGNTEAFF. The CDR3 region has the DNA TGTGCCTGCCTCCCGGAACCGGGAAATACTGAAGCTTTCTTT.

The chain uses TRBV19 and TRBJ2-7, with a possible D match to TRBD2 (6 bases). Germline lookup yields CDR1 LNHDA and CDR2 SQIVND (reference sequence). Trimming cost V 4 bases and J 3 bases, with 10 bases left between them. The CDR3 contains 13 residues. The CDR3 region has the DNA TGTGCCAGTAGTAGCGGGGTAGTCTACGAGCAGTACTTC. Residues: CASSSGVVYEQYF.

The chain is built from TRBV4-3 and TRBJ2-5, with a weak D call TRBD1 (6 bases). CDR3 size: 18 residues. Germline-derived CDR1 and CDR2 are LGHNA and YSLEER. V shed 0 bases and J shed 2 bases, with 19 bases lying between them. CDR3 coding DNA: TGCGCCAGCAGCCAAGACCGAGCCCTACAGGGTACGCAAGAGACCCAGTACTTC. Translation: CASSQDRALQGTQETQYF.